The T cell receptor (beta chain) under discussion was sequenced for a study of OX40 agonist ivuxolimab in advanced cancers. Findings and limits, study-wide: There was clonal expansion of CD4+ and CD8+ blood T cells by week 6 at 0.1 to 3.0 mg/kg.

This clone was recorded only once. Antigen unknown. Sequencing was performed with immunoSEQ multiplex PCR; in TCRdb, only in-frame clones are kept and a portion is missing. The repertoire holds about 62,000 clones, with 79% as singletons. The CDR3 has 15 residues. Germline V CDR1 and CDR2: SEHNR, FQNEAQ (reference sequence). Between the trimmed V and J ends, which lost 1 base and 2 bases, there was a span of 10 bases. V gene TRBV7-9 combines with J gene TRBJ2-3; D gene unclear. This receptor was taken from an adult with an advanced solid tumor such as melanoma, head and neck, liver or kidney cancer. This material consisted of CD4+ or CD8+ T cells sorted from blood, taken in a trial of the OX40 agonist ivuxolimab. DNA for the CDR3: TGTGCCAGCAGCTTAGAGTCTAGAGCCACAGATACGCAGTATTTT. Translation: CASSLESRATDTQYF.